This entry lists 14 T cell receptor beta chains sequenced from one sample in a study of T cell changes during pregnancy in multiple sclerosis (dated 2019 in TCRdb). Libraries were made using the immunoSEQ multiplex PCR assay. What TCRdb holds here is the immuneACCESS table cut down to in-frame rearrangements. Part of the clones is not present; checked against another copy, under half of the missing clones reflect an unresolved V gene, and the others are unexplained. This sample holds 100,000 or so clones; about nine tenths were observed only once. The ten largest clonotypes hold over 2.5% of the sample. The sample here was peripheral blood, taken in the second trimester of pregnancy. Receptors originate from a female donor with multiple sclerosis, enrolled in a pregnancy study.

The chain couples TRBV4-2 to TRBJ2-1; 12 bases are shared with TRBD1. The junction had 12 bases not matched to a gene; V was cut back by 0 bases and J by 9 bases. Per the germline V gene, CDR1 is LGHNA and CDR2 is YNFKEQ. CDR3 length: 18 amino acids. CDR3 loop: CASSQEWARDRGRGEQFF. The CDR3 region has the DNA TGTGCCAGCAGCCAAGAATGGGCACGGGACAGGGGGCGCGGTGAGCAGTTCTTC.

V is TRBV23-1 and J is TRBJ2-2, with 8 bases matching TRBD1. TRBV23-1 is marked as an open reading frame, function uncertain. This CDR3 has 17 residues. The V gene end was trimmed by 8 bases and the J gene end by 3 bases; junction bases not matched to a gene: 14. The CDR3 DNA reads TGCGCCAGCTTCCACAGGGGGTATTCTAGGGACACCGGGGAGCTGTTTTTT. Protein sequence: CASFHRGYSRDTGELFF.

The V gene is TRBV5-5, the J gene TRBJ2-7; no clear D. V gave up 4 bases and J gave up 3 bases, with 17 bases separating them. Germline V gene lookup returns CDR1 SGHKS and CDR2 YYEKEE (reference sequence). This CDR3 region has 15 residues. The CDR3 loop is CASSEELFVGYEQYF. The DNA for the CDR3 is TGTGCCAGCAGCGAGGAGTTGTTCGTGGGCTACGAGCAGTACTTC.

This sequence joins TRBV25-1 and TRBJ2-1; 7 nucleotides match TRBD2. The junction had 3 bases not matched to a gene; V was cut back by 4 bases and J by 3 bases. This CDR3 region has 14 residues. In germline, CDR1 is MGHDK, CDR2 SYGVNS. The CDR3, as DNA: TGTGCCAGCAGTGGACTAGCAGGCTACAATGAGCAGTTCTTC. This translates into CASSGLAGYNEQFF. The variable domain in full, completed from reference TRBV25-1 and TRBJ2-1, reads EADIYQTPRYLVIGTGKKITLECSQTMGHDKMYWYQQDPGMELHLIHYSYGVNSTEKGDLSSESTVSRIRTEHFPLTLESARPSHTSQYLCASSGLAGYNEQFFGPGTRLTVL.

V gene TRBV20-1 combines with J gene TRBJ2-5, with unresolved D. Germline loops: CDR1 DFQATT, CDR2 SNEGSKA (reference sequence). V dropped 0 bases and J dropped 7 bases, with 3 bases sitting between them. This CDR3 spans 10 amino acids. The chain's CDR3 is CSARDGTQYF. In nucleotides, the CDR3 is TGCAGTGCTAGAGACGGGACCCAGTACTTC.

The CDR3 protein is CASSLRQARETQYF. DNA of the CDR3: TGTGCCAGCAGTTTAAGACAGGCCAGGGAGACCCAGTACTTC. The chain is built from TRBV28 and TRBJ2-5; a possible D gene is TRBD1 (6 bases). CDR1 MDHEN and CDR2 SYDVKM come from the germline V gene. The CDR3 totals 14 residues. V lost 2 bases to trimming and J lost 5 bases, with 12 bases between them.

The V call is TRBV7-2, the J call TRBJ2-4, with D maybe TRBD2 (5 bases). Germline values: CDR1 SGHTA, CDR2 FQGNSA. V shed 4 bases and J shed 5 bases, with 12 bases lying between them. The CDR3 totals 14 residues. The DNA for the CDR3 is TGTGCCAGCAGCTCTAGCCATACCCAAAACATTCAGTACTTC. This sequence encodes CASSSSHTQNIQYF.

This chain joins TRBV18 and TRBJ1-4, with D uncertain. The CDR3 has 15 amino acids. From germline, CDR1 is KGHSH and CDR2 LQKENI. V was pared by 2 bases and J by 5 bases, with 12 bases between. The CDR3: CASSPARGANEKLFF. The CDR3 DNA reads TGTGCCAGCTCACCAGCACGGGGTGCGAATGAAAAACTGTTTTTT. The variable domain in full, with the rest retrieved from reference TRBV18 and TRBJ1-4, is NAGVMQNPRHLVRRRGQEARLRCSPMKGHSHVYWYRQLPEEGLKFMVYLQKENIIDESGMPKERFSAEFPKEGPSILRIQQVVRGDSAAYFCASSPARGANEKLFFGSGTQLSVL.

The sample holds a few counts of this clone. In DNA form, the CDR3 reads TGTGCCACCAGCGGAGGGACATCGAACACTGAAGCTTTCTTT. This sequence encodes CATSGGTSNTEAFF. The chain couples TRBV15 to TRBJ1-1; D is perhaps TRBD1 (6 bases). V was pared by 5 bases and J by 1 base, with 11 bases between. Germline-derived CDR1 and CDR2 are LNHNV and YYDKDF (reference sequence). The CDR3 covers 14 residues.

The genes are TRBV9 and TRBJ2-2; 11 bases map to TRBD2. From germline, CDR1 is SGDLS and CDR2 YYNGEE. The CDR3 totals 17 residues. V was pared by 0 bases and J by 2 bases, with 3 bases of the junction left unmatched. In nucleotides, the CDR3 is TGTGCCAGCAGCGTAGGGACTAGCGGGCTTAACACCGGGGAGCTGTTTTTT. It specifies CASSVGTSGLNTGELFF.

V gene TRBV28 combines with J gene TRBJ2-5; D perhaps matches TRBD1 (6 bases). The CDR3 runs to 16 residues. The germline CDR1 and CDR2 sequences are MDHEN and SYDVKM. V gave up 5 bases and J gave up 2 bases, with 18 bases separating them. CDR3 region: CASSGSRGRGQETQYF. In DNA form, the CDR3 reads TGTGCCAGCAGTGGATCCAGGGGCCGCGGACAAGAGACCCAGTACTTC.

The V and J genes are TRBV13 and TRBJ2-5, with D uncertain. Germline V gives CDR1 PRHDT, CDR2 FYEKMQ (reference sequence). V shed 5 bases and J shed 3 bases, with 10 bases lying between them. CDR3 size: 13 residues. CDR3 protein: CASSPRYEETQYF. The CDR3 nucleotides read TGTGCCAGCAGCCCCCGGTACGAAGAGACCCAGTACTTC.

This clone was detected only once. The V and J genes are TRBV29-1 and TRBJ2-7, with a tentative D call TRBD1 (6 bases). The CDR3 extends over 13 amino acids. With 5 bases removed from V and 1 base from J, the gap between germline ends came to 12 bases. Germline values: CDR1 SQVTM, CDR2 ANQGSEA. The CDR3 loop is CSVQDGQSYEQYF. The CDR3 bases are TGCAGCGTTCAGGACGGACAGTCCTACGAGCAGTACTTC.

The chain employs TRBV5-8 and TRBJ2-1; D is uncertain. Germline CDR1 is SGHTS and CDR2 is YDEGEE. V was pared by 5 bases and J by 4 bases, with 7 bases between. This CDR3 has 12 amino acids. DNA for the CDR3: TGTGCCAGCAGTCCAAAATACAATGAGCAGTTCTTC. This gives the protein CASSPKYNEQFF.